These 5 T cell receptor beta chains came from one sample sequenced in a study of vaccination and CD4 T cells after COVID-19. These receptors' targets are unknown. Cultured CD4+ T-cell DNA underwent Oncomine TCR Beta short-read sequencing. TCRdb itself ran the PCR reads through MiXCR, one entry per CDR3 protein. This sample yields 3,500 to 5,000 distinct CDR3 sequences, of which around 20% are seen a single time; about 15% belongs to the top ten. This sample's treatment: roughly 10-day PBMC culture with coronavirus spike peptide pools or control peptides (ViraFEST assay). Sequencing was carried out using CD4+ T cells from blood, cultured in vitro. These receptor sequences come from a human donor who had recovered from COVID-19.

The chain is built from TRBV5-1 and TRBJ1-1; no reliable D call. V lost 0 bases, J lost 0 bases, and 6 bases lay in between. This CDR3 comprises 14 residues. Germline CDR1 reads SGHRS; CDR2 reads YFSETQ. CDR3 loop: CASSLGGVNTEAFF. The CDR3 coding sequence is TGCGCCAGCAGCTTGGGTGGGGTGAACACTGAAGCTTTCTTT.

The genes are TRBV9 and TRBJ2-5; unclear D gene. Germline lookup yields CDR1 SGDLS and CDR2 YYNGEE. Trimming removed 4 bases from V and 0 bases from J, with 10 bases in between. There are 14 residues in the CDR3. CDR3 nucleotide sequence: TGTGCCAGCAGCTCCGGTTTGTACCAAGAGACCCAGTACTTC. Translation gives CASSSGLYQETQYF.

This chain connects TRBV6-2 or TRBV6-3 to TRBJ1-2; D is possibly TRBD1 (5 bases). This CDR3 region has 14 residues. Trimming removed 2 bases at V and 2 bases at J, with 9 bases between. Germline CDR1 and CDR2: MNHEY and SVGEGT. CDR3 residues: CASSYGARNYGYTF. In DNA, the CDR3 is TGTGCCAGCAGTTACGGGGCGCGGAACTATGGCTACACCTTC.

This CDR3 reads CASSHSDRAGTQYF. DNA of the CDR3: TGCGCCAGCAGCCACTCCGACAGGGCGGGGACCCAGTACTTC. This chain uses TRBV4-1 with TRBJ2-5; 7 positions agree with TRBD1. Germline V gives CDR1 MGHRA, CDR2 YSYEKL. This CDR3 has 14 residues. V lost 3 bases, J lost 7 bases, and 8 bases stayed unmatched.

The chain links TRBV11-2 to TRBJ2-7; D gene ambiguous. Germline values: CDR1 SGHAT, CDR2 FQNNGV. The CDR3 spans 11 residues. Between the trimmed V and J ends, which lost 5 bases and 1 base, there was a span of 3 bases. CDR3 residues: CASSVSYEQYF. The CDR3 nucleotides read TGTGCCAGCAGCGTTTCCTACGAGCAGTACTTC.